This T cell receptor beta chain appears in the sequencing data of a study of T cell changes during pregnancy in multiple sclerosis. The table came from immunoSEQ multiplex PCR; TCRdb's copy has only in-frame clones and leaves some out. The sample contains 30,000 to 45,000 clones, 92% of which appear only once. The CDR3 is made up of 17 amino acids. Trimming removed 5 bases at V and 5 bases at J, with 22 bases between. Germline V lookup: CDR1 SGHTA, CDR2 FQGNSA. The chain joins TRBV7-2 to TRBJ2-1, with D maybe TRBD1 (6 bases). Here the sequenced sample was CD8+ T cells from peripheral blood mononuclear cells, taken in the first trimester of pregnancy. The sequence was collected from a female donor with multiple sclerosis, enrolled in a pregnancy study. Written as DNA, the CDR3 is TGTGCCAGCAGCCGATCACCAGGGGCGACCTTCCACAATGAGCAGTTCTTC. It translates to CASSRSPGATFHNEQFF. The entire variable domain, with the rest obtained from reference TRBV7-2 and TRBJ2-1, is as follows: GAGVSQSPSNKVTEKGKDVELRCDPISGHTALYWYRQSLGQGLEFLIYFQGNSAPDKSGLPSDRFSAERTGGSVSTLTIQRTQQEDSAVYLCASSRSPGATFHNEQFFGPGTRLTVL.